This entry lists 21 T cell receptor beta chains sequenced from one sample in a study of T cell responses to AZD1222 COVID-19 vaccine. Using immunoSEQ multiplex PCR, the repertoire was profiled, and TCRdb retains in-frame clones only, with some absent. The sample holds 100,000 to 150,000 clones; approximately 90% are singletons and the top ten take roughly 4.5%. The material sequenced was peripheral blood, taken on day 0 of AZD1222 vaccination. The receptors originated from an adult in good health.

The V and J genes are TRBV7-2 and TRBJ2-3; TRBD2 matches at 7 bases. Germline trimming cut 4 bases from V and 3 bases from J; bases unmatched to any gene: 13. This CDR3 has 17 residues. Germline CDR1 reads SGHTA; CDR2 reads FQGNSA. The CDR3 region is CASSWTSGREITDTQYF. The CDR3 DNA reads TGTGCCAGCAGCTGGACTAGTGGGAGGGAGATAACAGATACGCAGTATTTT.

This chain joins TRBV4-1 and TRBJ2-7; 10 nucleotides match TRBD2. This CDR3 region has 17 residues. The germline V gene has CDR1 MGHRA and CDR2 YSYEKL. Germline trimming cut 1 base from V and 2 bases from J; bases unmatched to any gene: 8. CDR3 sequence reads: CASSQGLAGEATYEQYF. The CDR3 DNA reads as TGCGCCAGCAGCCAAGGGCTAGCGGGAGAGGCGACCTACGAGCAGTACTTC.

The J gene is TRBJ1-5, the V gene TRBV6-6; D gene unclear. The CDR3 runs to 14 residues. V was clipped by 6 bases and J by 0 bases, with 9 bases between them. Germline values: CDR1 MNHNY, CDR2 SVGAGI (reference sequence). The CDR3 region is CASSLRSSNQPQHF. The CDR3 DNA reads TGTGCCAGCAGCCTCAGGAGTAGCAATCAGCCCCAGCATTTT.

This chain connects TRBV6-2 or TRBV6-3 to TRBJ1-2; possible D gene TRBD1, 6 bases. Germline V gene sequence: CDR1 MNHEY, CDR2 SVGEGT. The CDR3 extends over 11 amino acids. The germline V and J ends were trimmed by 6 bases and 8 bases, with 10 bases remaining between them. The CDR3 sequence is CASSQGSGYTF. DNA for the CDR3: TGTGCCAGCAGCCAGGGGTCAGGCTACACCTTC.

The CDR3 coding sequence is TGTGCCAGCAGCTTACCTGGGCTCGAGGATACGCAGTATTTT. Its protein is CASSLPGLEDTQYF. The genes are TRBV7-9 and TRBJ2-3; no clear D. The CDR3 is 14 amino acids. Per germline, CDR1 SEHNR and CDR2 FQNEAQ (reference sequence). V gave up 2 bases and J gave up 6 bases, with 12 bases separating them.

The chain combines TRBV15 with TRBJ1-3; 8 nucleotides align to TRBD1. Trimming cost V 8 bases and J 0 bases; bases outside gene matches: 6. CDR1 and CDR2 from the germline V gene are LNHNV and YYDKDF (reference sequence). The CDR3 has 15 residues. The CDR3 sequence is CATGGTGLSGNTIYF. The CDR3 bases are TGTGCCACCGGGGGGACAGGCCTCTCTGGAAACACCATATATTTT. Complete variable domain (other parts from reference TRBV15 and TRBJ1-3): DAMVIQNPRYQVTQFGKPVTLSCSQTLNHNVMYWYQQKSSQAPKLLFHYYDKDFNNEADTPDNFQSRRPNTSFCFLDIRSPGLGDTAMYLCATGGTGLSGNTIYFGEGSWLTVV.

Worth noting for this clone: At one end the junction does not follow the germline gene, possibly because of a read error. The J gene is TRBJ2-5, the V gene TRBV7-7, with 7 bases that match TRBD2. CDR3 length: 14 amino acids. The germline V gene has CDR1 SSHAT and CDR2 FNYEAQ (reference sequence). This CDR3 is CASSFSRGVETQYF. The CDR3 DNA follows: TGTGCTAGCAGCTTCAGCCGGGGGGTGGAGACCCAGTACTTC.

The chain links TRBV29-1 to TRBJ2-7, with 9 bases that match TRBD2. This CDR3 region has 15 residues. V trimming: 6 bases; J trimming: 3 bases; junction bases outside the gene matches: 12. The germline CDR1 and CDR2 sequences are SQVTM and ANQGSEA. The CDR3: CSVEGAGGPYYEQYF. The CDR3 DNA reads TGCAGCGTCGAGGGGGCGGGAGGGCCTTACTACGAGCAGTACTTC.

This clone showed up many times. V and J are TRBV5-6 and TRBJ1-3; D is uncertain. Germline CDR1 is SGHDT and CDR2 is YYEEEE. The CDR3 consists of 15 residues. V was shortened by 0 bases and J by 0 bases, with 7 bases between the two germline ends. Here the CDR3 DNA reads TGTGCCAGCAGCTTGGCCCAAGTCTCTGGAAACACCATATATTTT. Its translation is CASSLAQVSGNTIYF.

This clone occurred once. The chain combines TRBV27 with TRBJ1-4; 8 bases map to TRBD1. Germline-derived CDR1 and CDR2 are MNHEY and SMNVEV (reference sequence). The CDR3 has 14 amino acids. V gave up 3 bases and J gave up 5 bases; unmatched junction bases: 2. CDR3 in DNA: TGTGCCAGCAGTTTCCGGGACAGGAATGAAAAACTGTTTTTT. This gives the protein CASSFRDRNEKLFF.

V is TRBV11-2 and J is TRBJ2-6, with no clear D. V lost 4 bases, J lost 0 bases, and 16 bases lay in between. The CDR3 loop spans 18 amino acids. CDR1 and CDR2 (germline): SGHAT, FQNNGV. CDR3 sequence: CASSSDRRRTSGANVLTF. The DNA for the CDR3 is TGTGCCAGCAGCTCCGATAGGCGTCGGACCTCTGGGGCCAACGTCCTGACTTTC.

V gene TRBV6-6 combines with J gene TRBJ1-6; TRBD1 is a possible D gene (6 bases). Germline CDR1 and CDR2: MNHNY and SVGAGI (reference sequence). Trimming removed 6 bases at V and 7 bases at J, with 19 bases between. CDR3 length: 16 residues. CDR3 nucleotides: TGTGCCAGCAGCATCGTCCCCACAGGGTCCAATTCACCCCTCCACTTT. Its translation: CASSIVPTGSNSPLHF.

The CDR3 is CASSIDPVSPLHF. CDR3 sequence (DNA): TGTGCCAGTAGTATAGATCCCGTTTCACCCCTCCACTTT. The chain employs TRBV19 and TRBJ1-6; D unclear. Germline CDR1 LNHDA, CDR2 SQIVND (reference sequence). This CDR3 comprises 13 residues. Trimming stripped 0 bases from V and 9 bases from J, with 6 bases between.

The chain combines TRBV9 with TRBJ2-3; a possible D gene is TRBD2 (6 bases). The CDR3 has 14 residues. V lost 6 bases, J lost 1 base, and 12 bases lay in between. Germline CDR1 SGDLS, CDR2 YYNGEE. The DNA for the CDR3 is TGTGCCAGCAATGCCGGCGGGGGCACAGATACGCAGTATTTT. Translating it yields CASNAGGGTDTQYF. Complete variable domain (other parts from reference TRBV9 and TRBJ2-3): DSGVTQTPKHLITATGQRVTLRCSPRSGDLSVYWYQQSLDQGLQFLIQYYNGEERAKGNILERFSAQQFPDLHSELNLSSLELGDSALYFCASNAGGGTDTQYFGPGTRLTVL.

This sequence joins TRBV25-1 and TRBJ2-2; the match to TRBD2 covers 8 bases. CDR3 size: 18 residues. From germline, CDR1 is MGHDK and CDR2 SYGVNS. V lost 7 bases to trimming and J lost 2 bases; unmatched junction nucleotides: 15. This CDR3 is CASTRHNGGGLNTGELFF. The CDR3, as DNA: TGTGCCAGCACCCGGCACAACGGGGGGGGTTTAAACACCGGGGAGCTGTTTTTT.

The rearrangement uses TRBV7-8 and TRBJ1-4; D is uncertain. V lost 2 bases to trimming and J lost 7 bases, with 11 bases between them. The CDR3 is 14 residues long. CDR1 is SGHVS, CDR2 FQNEAQ, per germline. CDR3 sequence: CASSLFLVGEKLFF. The CDR3, as DNA: TGTGCCAGCAGCTTATTCCTTGTAGGTGAAAAACTGTTTTTT.

The chain couples TRBV20-1 to TRBJ2-5, with D unclear. With 3 bases removed from V and 5 bases from J, the gap between germline ends came to 13 bases. The V gene's germline CDR1 is DFQATT and CDR2 SNEGSKA (reference sequence). The CDR3 has 13 residues. CDR3: CSASVRPGETQYF. In DNA form, the CDR3 reads TGCAGTGCTAGTGTAAGGCCCGGTGAGACCCAGTACTTC.

This chain connects TRBV4-3 to TRBJ2-1, with 8 bases that match TRBD1. CDR3 size: 17 residues. V shed 1 base, J shed 10 bases, and the junction held 15 bases outside the gene matches. Looked up from germline, CDR1 is LGHNA and CDR2 is YSLEER. CDR3 in amino acids: CASSQGLRTGSSGEQFF. Here the CDR3 DNA reads TGCGCCAGCAGCCAAGGGTTAAGGACAGGGTCCTCGGGAGAGCAGTTCTTC.

This clone appeared once. This chain uses TRBV5-6 with TRBJ1-4, with 11 bases lining up with TRBD1. V shed 2 bases, J shed 0 bases, and the junction held 9 bases outside the gene matches. CDR1 SGHDT and CDR2 YYEEEE come from the germline V gene. The CDR3 consists of 19 residues. CDR3 sequence: CASSFTGTGGLATNEKLFF. CDR3 bases: TGTGCCAGCAGCTTTACCGGGACAGGGGGTCTTGCAACTAATGAAAAACTGTTTTTT.

V usage is TRBV24-1 and J usage is TRBJ2-2, with 7 nucleotides matching TRBD2. The CDR3 has 18 residues. Trimming at V came to 5 bases and at J to 0 bases, leaving 11 bases not matched to a gene. Per germline, CDR1 KGHDR and CDR2 SFDVKD. The CDR3: CATSGDRRAGANTGELFF. The DNA of the CDR3 is TGTGCCACCAGTGGCGACAGAAGGGCGGGGGCGAACACCGGGGAGCTGTTTTTT.

The chain is built from TRBV20-1 and TRBJ1-2; no definite D call. From germline, CDR1 is DFQATT and CDR2 SNEGSKA (reference sequence). V was trimmed by 3 bases and J by 4 bases, leaving 12 bases between them. The CDR3 length is 13 residues. In DNA, the CDR3 is TGCAGTGCTAGTCACGAGGCGGGCTATGGCTACACCTTC. This translates into CSASHEAGYGYTF.